The text below deals with one T cell receptor (beta chain). Trimming removed 4 bases at V and 0 bases at J, with 16 bases between. CDR3 length: 17 amino acids. Germline CDR1 and CDR2: LNHDA and SQIVND (reference sequence). As handled by the study authors: Counts of nucleated cells, estimated from reference gene primer amplification, were obtained. Only in-frame clones appear in the TCRdb table, and some are missing; sequencing was by immunoSEQ multiplex PCR. V and J calls plus clone size are reproduced from that table; the DNA served to infer D and trimming. The profile shows fewer than 200,000 clones, more than 70% of them singletons. The sample is drawn from a study of blood T cell repertoires in COVID-19. On the study more broadly: COVID-19 samples from acute and convalescent phases originated in the United States, Italy and Spain. From T cells, B-cell-depleted T cells, or PBMCs came the material, which was cDNA or gDNA.

The chain has TRBV19 and TRBJ2-4; D unresolved. The sequencing sample was made of peripheral blood. The receptor's source is a man aged 35 to 55 with active or convalescent COVID-19. CDR3 residues: CASSNPVSQRAKNIQYF. Here the CDR3 DNA reads TGTGCCAGTAGTAACCCGGTGTCTCAGCGAGCCAAAAACATTCAGTACTTC.